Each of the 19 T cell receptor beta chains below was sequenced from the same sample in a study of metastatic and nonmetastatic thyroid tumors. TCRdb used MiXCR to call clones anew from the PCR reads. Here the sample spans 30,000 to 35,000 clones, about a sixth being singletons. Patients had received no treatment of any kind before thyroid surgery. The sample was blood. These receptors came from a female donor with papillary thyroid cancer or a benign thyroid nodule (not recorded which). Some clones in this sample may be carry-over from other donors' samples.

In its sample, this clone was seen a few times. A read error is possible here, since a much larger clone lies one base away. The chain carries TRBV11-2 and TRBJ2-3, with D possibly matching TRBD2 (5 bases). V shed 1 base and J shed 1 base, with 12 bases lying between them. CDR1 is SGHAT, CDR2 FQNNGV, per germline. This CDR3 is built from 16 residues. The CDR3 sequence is CASSLGSGPCTDTQYF. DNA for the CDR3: TGTGCCAGCAGCTTAGGCAGCGGCCCCTGCACAGATACGCAGTATTTT. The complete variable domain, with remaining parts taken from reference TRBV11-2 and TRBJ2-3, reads EAGVAQSPRYKIIEKRQSVAFWCNPISGHATLYWYQQILGQGPKLLIQFQNNGVVDDSQLPKDRFSAERLKGVDSTLKIQPAKLEDSAVYLCASSLGSGPCTDTQYFGPGTRLTVL.

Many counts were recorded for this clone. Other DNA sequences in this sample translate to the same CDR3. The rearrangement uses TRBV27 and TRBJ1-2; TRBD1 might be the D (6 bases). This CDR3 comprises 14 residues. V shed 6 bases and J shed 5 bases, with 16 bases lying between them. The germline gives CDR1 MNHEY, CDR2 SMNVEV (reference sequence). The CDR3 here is CASSRRDNLYGYTF. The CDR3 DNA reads TGTGCCAGCAGCCGCCGGGACAACCTATATGGCTACACCTTC.

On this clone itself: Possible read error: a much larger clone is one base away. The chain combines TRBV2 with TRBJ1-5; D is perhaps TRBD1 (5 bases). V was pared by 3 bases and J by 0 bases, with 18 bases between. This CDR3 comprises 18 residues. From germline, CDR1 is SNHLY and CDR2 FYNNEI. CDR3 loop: CASSEEGSDIYSNQPQHF. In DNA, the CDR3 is TGTGCCAGCAGTGAGGAGGGGAGTGATATTTATAGCAATCAGCCCCAGCATTTT. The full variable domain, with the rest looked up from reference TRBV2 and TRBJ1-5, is EPEVTQTPSHQVTQMGQEVILRCVPISNHLYFYWYRQILGQKVEFLVSFYNNEISEKSEIFDDQFSVERPDGSNFTLKIRSTKLEDSAMYFCASSEEGSDIYSNQPQHFGDGTRLSIL.

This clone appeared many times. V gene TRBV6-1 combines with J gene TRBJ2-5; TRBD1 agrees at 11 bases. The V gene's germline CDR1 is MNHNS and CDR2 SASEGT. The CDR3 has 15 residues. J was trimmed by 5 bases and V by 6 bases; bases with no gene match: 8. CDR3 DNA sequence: TGTGCCAGCAGCCAATGGACAGGGGGCACTGAGACCCAGTACTTC. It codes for CASSQWTGGTETQYF.

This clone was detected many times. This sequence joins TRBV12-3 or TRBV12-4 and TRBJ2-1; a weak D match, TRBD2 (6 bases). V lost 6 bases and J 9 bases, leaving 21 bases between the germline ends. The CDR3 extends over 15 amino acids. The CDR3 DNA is TGTGCCAGCAGGGGTCCGGGACTCCGAGCCAGTGAGCAGTTCTTC. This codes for CASRGPGLRASEQFF.

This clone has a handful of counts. The CDR3 protein is CASSFYGRGAYEQYF. The CDR3 nucleotides are TGTGCCAGCAGTTTTTACGGACGGGGGGCTTACGAGCAGTACTTC. The genes are TRBV6-5 and TRBJ2-7; a possible D gene is TRBD2 (7 bases). CDR1 and CDR2 (germline): MNHEY, SVGAGI. V lost 4 bases and J lost 4, with 17 bases in between. The CDR3 totals 15 residues.

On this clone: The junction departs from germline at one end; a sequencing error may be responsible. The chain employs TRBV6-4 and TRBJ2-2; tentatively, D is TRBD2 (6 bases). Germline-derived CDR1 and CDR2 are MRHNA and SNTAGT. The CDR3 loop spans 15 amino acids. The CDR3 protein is CASKPGLENTGELFF. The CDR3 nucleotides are TGTGCCAGCAAACCGGGACTGGAGAACACCGGTGAGCTGTTTTTT.

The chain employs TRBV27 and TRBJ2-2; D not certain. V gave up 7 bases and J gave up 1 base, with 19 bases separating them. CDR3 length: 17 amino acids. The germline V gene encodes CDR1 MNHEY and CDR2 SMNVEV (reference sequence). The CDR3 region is CASTRGSGAENTGELFF. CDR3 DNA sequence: TGTGCCAGCACCCGTGGGTCGGGCGCCGAGAACACCGGGGAGCTGTTTTTT.

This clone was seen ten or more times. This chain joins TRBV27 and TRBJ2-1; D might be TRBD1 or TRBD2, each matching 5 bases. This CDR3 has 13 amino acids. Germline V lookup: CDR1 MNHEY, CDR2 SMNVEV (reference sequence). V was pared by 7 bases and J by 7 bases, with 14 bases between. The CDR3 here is CASTSRWGNEQFF. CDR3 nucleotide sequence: TGTGCCAGCACCTCCCGGTGGGGGAATGAGCAGTTCTTC.

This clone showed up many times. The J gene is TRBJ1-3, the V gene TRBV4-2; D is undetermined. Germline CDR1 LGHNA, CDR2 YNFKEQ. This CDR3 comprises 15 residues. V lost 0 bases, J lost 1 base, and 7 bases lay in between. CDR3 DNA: TGTGCCAGCAGCCAAGAGGCGAGATCTGGAAACACCATATATTTT. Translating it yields CASSQEARSGNTIYF.

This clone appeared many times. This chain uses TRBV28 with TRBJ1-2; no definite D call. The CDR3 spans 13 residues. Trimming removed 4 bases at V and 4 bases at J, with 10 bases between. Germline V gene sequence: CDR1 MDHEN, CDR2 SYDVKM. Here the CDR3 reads CASSYSGAYGYTF. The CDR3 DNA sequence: TGTGCCAGCAGTTATTCCGGAGCCTATGGCTACACCTTC.

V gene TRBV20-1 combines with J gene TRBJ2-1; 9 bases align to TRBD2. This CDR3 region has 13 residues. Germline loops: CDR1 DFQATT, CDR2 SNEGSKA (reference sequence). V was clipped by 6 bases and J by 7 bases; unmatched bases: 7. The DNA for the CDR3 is TGCAGTGCGAGTAGCGGGAGATATAATGAGCAGTTCTTC. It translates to CSASSGRYNEQFF.

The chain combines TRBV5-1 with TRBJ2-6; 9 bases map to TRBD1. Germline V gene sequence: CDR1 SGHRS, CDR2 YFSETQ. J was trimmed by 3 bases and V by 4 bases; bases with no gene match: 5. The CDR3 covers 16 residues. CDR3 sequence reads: CASSPRTGVGANVLTF. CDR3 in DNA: TGCGCCAGCAGCCCGCGGACAGGGGTTGGGGCCAACGTCCTGACTTTC.

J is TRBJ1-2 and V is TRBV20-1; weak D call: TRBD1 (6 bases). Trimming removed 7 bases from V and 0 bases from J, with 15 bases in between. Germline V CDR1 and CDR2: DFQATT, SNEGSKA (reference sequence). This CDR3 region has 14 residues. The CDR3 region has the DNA TGCAGTGGGGGGCCCGAGGGAACTAACTATGGCTACACCTTC. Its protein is CSGGPEGTNYGYTF.

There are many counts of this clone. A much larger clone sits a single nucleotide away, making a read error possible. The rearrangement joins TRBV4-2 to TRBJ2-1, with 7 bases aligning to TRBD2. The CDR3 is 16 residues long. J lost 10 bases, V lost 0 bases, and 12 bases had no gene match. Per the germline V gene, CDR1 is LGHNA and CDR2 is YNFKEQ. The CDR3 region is CASSQDPPGGPTEQFF. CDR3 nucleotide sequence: TGTGCCAGCAGCCAAGATCCCCCGGGAGGCCCTACCGAGCAGTTCTTC.

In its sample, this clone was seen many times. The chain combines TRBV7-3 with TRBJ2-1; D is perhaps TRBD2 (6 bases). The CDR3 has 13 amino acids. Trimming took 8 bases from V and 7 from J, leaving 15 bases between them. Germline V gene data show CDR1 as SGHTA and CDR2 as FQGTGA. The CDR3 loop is CASAAGLPNEQFF. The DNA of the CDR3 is TGTGCCAGCGCGGCGGGACTTCCGAATGAGCAGTTCTTC.

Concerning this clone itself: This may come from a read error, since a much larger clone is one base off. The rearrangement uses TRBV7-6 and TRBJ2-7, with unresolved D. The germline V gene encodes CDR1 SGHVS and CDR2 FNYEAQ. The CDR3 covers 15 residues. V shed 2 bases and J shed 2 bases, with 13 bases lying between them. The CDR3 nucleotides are TGTGCCAGCAGCTTATCATTAAATAGGGCCTACGAGCAGTACTTC. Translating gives CASSLSLNRAYEQYF.

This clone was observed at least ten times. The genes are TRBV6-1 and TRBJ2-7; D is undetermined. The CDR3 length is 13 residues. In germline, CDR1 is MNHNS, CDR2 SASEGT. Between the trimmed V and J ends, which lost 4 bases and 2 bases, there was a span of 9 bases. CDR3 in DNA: TGTGCCAGCAGTGCGGTTCCAACCTACGAGCAGTACTTC. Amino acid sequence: CASSAVPTYEQYF.

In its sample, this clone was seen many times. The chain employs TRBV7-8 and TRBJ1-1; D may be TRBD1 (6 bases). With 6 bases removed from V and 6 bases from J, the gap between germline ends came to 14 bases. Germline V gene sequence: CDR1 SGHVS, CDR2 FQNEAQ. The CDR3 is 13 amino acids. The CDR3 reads CASSSRGTPEAFF. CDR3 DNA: TGTGCCAGCAGTTCAAGGGGGACCCCTGAAGCTTTCTTT.